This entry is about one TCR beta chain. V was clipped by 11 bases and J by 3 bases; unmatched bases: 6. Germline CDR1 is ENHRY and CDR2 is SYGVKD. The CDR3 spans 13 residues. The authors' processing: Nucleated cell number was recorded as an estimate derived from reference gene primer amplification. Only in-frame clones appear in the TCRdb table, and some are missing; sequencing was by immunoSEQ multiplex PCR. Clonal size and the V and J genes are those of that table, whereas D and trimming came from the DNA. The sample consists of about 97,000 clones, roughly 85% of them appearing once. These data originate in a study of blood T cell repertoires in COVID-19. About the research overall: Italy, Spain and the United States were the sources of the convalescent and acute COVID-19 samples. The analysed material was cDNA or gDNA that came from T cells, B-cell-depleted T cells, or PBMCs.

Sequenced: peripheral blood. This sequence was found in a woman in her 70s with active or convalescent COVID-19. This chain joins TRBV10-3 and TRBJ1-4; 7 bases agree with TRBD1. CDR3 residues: CAANRGPNEKLFF. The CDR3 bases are TGTGCCGCCAACAGGGGCCCTAATGAAAAACTGTTTTTT.